The 21 T cell receptor beta chains listed next were all sequenced from one sample in a study of shared T cell receptors in the human thymus. Some clones are missing from TCRdb's copy, which holds only in-frame ones; the method was immunoSEQ multiplex PCR. Among approximately 660,000 clones, approximately 88% were seen once, and the ten largest hold approximately 0.011%. These data also formed part of another study, on human thymus T cells.

The specimen sequenced was thymocytes. These receptors were taken from a boy under two years old with a congenital heart defect.

The chain links TRBV7-2 to TRBJ2-7; D is unclear. The V and J ends lost 1 base and 4 bases respectively, with 14 bases between them. Germline V gene sequence: CDR1 SGHTA, CDR2 FQGNSA. The CDR3 covers 15 residues. CDR3 sequence: CASSLGEDKSYEQYF. The CDR3 DNA is TGTGCCAGCAGCTTAGGCGAAGACAAATCGTACGAGCAGTACTTC.

The CDR3 spells CASSFPSGRAGLQNIQYF. CDR3 nucleotides: TGTGCCAGCAGTTTTCCTAGCGGGAGGGCCGGTCTCCAAAACATTCAGTACTTC. This chain connects TRBV28 to TRBJ2-4; 12 bases line up with TRBD2. The CDR3 runs to 18 residues. The V segment lost 3 bases and the J segment 5 bases; nucleotides outside the gene matches: 11. The V gene's germline CDR1 is MDHEN and CDR2 SYDVKM.

This rearrangement joins TRBV6-4 to TRBJ1-2, with TRBD1 identical over 9 bases. CDR1 and CDR2 (germline): MRHNA, SNTAGT. CDR3 length equals 13 residues. The J segment lost 8 bases and the V segment lost 6 bases, leaving 7 bases of the junction unmatched. In nucleotides, the CDR3 is TGTGCCAGCAGAGGGACAGGGCCCACGGGCTACACCTTC. It is translated as CASRGTGPTGYTF.

This chain joins TRBV9 and TRBJ2-5, with 7 bases fitting TRBD1. Germline V gives CDR1 SGDLS, CDR2 YYNGEE. V lost 0 bases and J lost 9; bases outside the gene matches: 5. The CDR3 runs 13 residues. The chain's CDR3 is CASSVGQGAPQYF. For the CDR3, the DNA is TGTGCCAGCAGCGTAGGACAGGGCGCTCCCCAGTACTTC.

This clone was counted a single time. The chain joins TRBV5-1 to TRBJ2-7; 9 bases are a match to TRBD1. The CDR3 length is 14 residues. Trimming removed 9 bases from V and 2 bases from J; junction bases left unmatched: 9. Per the germline V gene, CDR1 is SGHRS and CDR2 is YFSETQ. The CDR3 DNA sequence: TGCGCCAACACCTCAGACAGGGGGGCCTACGAGCAGTACTTC. Its translation is CANTSDRGAYEQYF.

The chain recombines TRBV25-1 with TRBJ2-7, with TRBD1 identical over 10 bases. CDR3 size: 15 residues. The germline V gene encodes CDR1 MGHDK and CDR2 SYGVNS. J was trimmed by 0 bases and V by 6 bases; bases with no gene match: 5. The CDR3 region has the DNA TGTGCCAGCAGAGCCGGGACAGGGGACTCCTACGAGCAGTACTTC. Its protein is CASRAGTGDSYEQYF.

J is TRBJ2-1 and V is TRBV10-3, with D perhaps TRBD1 (6 bases). This CDR3 contains 14 residues. Germline V gene sequence: CDR1 ENHRY, CDR2 SYGVKD. Trimming removed 3 bases at V and 10 bases at J, with 16 bases between. CDR3 region: CAISEFQGTGEQFF. Here the CDR3 DNA reads TGTGCCATCAGTGAATTTCAGGGGACGGGAGAGCAGTTCTTC.

The CDR3 DNA reads TGTGCCAGCAGTGATAGAGGGGGTGGCAGGGACTATGGCTACACCTTC. It is translated as CASSDRGGGRDYGYTF. The chain links TRBV25-1 to TRBJ1-2, with a weak D call TRBD1 (6 bases). Germline-derived CDR1 and CDR2 are MGHDK and SYGVNS. The CDR3 length is 16 residues. V lost 3 bases and J 3 bases, leaving 17 bases between the germline ends.

The count of this clone is one. V and J are TRBV5-6 and TRBJ1-4; D may be TRBD1 (5 bases). This CDR3 comprises 15 residues. Per the germline V gene, CDR1 is SGHDT and CDR2 is YYEEEE. Trimming took off 5 bases at V and 4 bases at J, with 15 bases between the two ends. CDR3 nucleotides: TGTGCCAGCAGTCTCGGTACAGGCTATAATGAAAAACTGTTTTTT. Translating gives CASSLGTGYNEKLFF.

CDR3 region: CASSPDRGNQPQHF. CDR3 sequence (DNA): TGTGCCAGCAGTCCCGACAGGGGGAATCAGCCCCAGCATTTT. The chain joins TRBV7-9 to TRBJ1-5; 9 bases match TRBD1. After removal of 6 bases from V and 4 bases from J, the junction contained 4 bases not matched to a gene. The CDR3 consists of 14 residues. The germline V gene has CDR1 SEHNR and CDR2 FQNEAQ (reference sequence).

A few counts support this clone. The J gene is TRBJ2-3, the V gene TRBV2; no firm D call. With 6 bases removed from V and 6 bases from J, the gap between germline ends came to 13 bases. Looked up from germline, CDR1 is SNHLY and CDR2 is FYNNEI. The CDR3 is 13 amino acids. The CDR3 DNA follows: TGTGCCAGCAGGCCCCCTCGGGTGGATACGCAGTATTTT. It encodes CASRPPRVDTQYF.

The chain carries TRBV4-3 and TRBJ2-7, with TRBD2 matching 7 bases. Germline V gives CDR1 LGHNA, CDR2 YSLEER. CDR3 length: 14 amino acids. V shed 2 bases, J shed 3 bases, and the junction held 4 bases outside the gene matches. In DNA form, the CDR3 reads TGCGCCAGCAGCCAAACGGGAGGCAACTACGAGCAGTACTTC. This translates into CASSQTGGNYEQYF.

The rearrangement links TRBV10-3 to TRBJ2-1, with D perhaps TRBD2 (6 bases). The ends were cut back, 4 bases at V and 8 bases at J, with 21 bases in the middle. This CDR3 has 16 amino acids. Germline V lookup: CDR1 ENHRY, CDR2 SYGVKD. DNA for the CDR3: TGTGCCATCAGTGTAAGACAGCGGTCCTCGGGGGATGAGCAGTTCTTC. This encodes CAISVRQRSSGDEQFF.

V and J are TRBV5-4 and TRBJ1-1; 8 bases are shared with TRBD1. V gave up 6 bases and J gave up 0 bases; unmatched junction bases: 4. Germline V gene sequence: CDR1 SGHNT, CDR2 YYREEE (reference sequence). This CDR3 region has 14 residues. CDR3 sequence reads: CASTPDRVNTEAFF. CDR3 sequence (DNA): TGTGCCAGCACCCCGGACAGGGTGAACACTGAAGCTTTCTTT.

To note about this clone: Other DNA sequences in this sample translate to the same CDR3. The rearrangement uses TRBV5-1 and TRBJ2-2; 10 positions match TRBD1. Trimming took 5 bases from V and 6 from J; bases not matched to a gene: 4. CDR1 and CDR2 (germline): SGHRS, YFSETQ. This CDR3 spans 14 amino acids. The CDR3, as DNA: TGCGCCAGCAGTCCCGGGACAGGGGCCGGGGAGCTGTTTTTT. The encoded protein is CASSPGTGAGELFF.

As to this clone: A junction end diverges from the germline sequence, so it may reflect a read error. V is TRBV7-9 and J is TRBJ1-2; 7 bases match TRBD1. Per germline, CDR1 SEHNR and CDR2 FQNEAQ (reference sequence). CDR3 length: 11 amino acids. The CDR3 bases are TGTGCCAGCTGCTCAGGGGGAGGCTACCCCTTC. This encodes CASCSGGGYPF.

This chain connects TRBV15 to TRBJ1-5; D remains ambiguous. Looked up from germline, CDR1 is LNHNV and CDR2 is YYDKDF (reference sequence). This CDR3 region has 14 residues. Trimming shortened V by 0 bases and J by 5 bases, and 8 bases separated the two germline ends. CDR3 DNA: TGTGCCACCAGCAGAGATCTGGAGGATCAGCCCCAGCATTTT. Translation: CATSRDLEDQPQHF.

The table lists this clone with a count of one. The rearrangement links TRBV29-1 to TRBJ1-1; D is uncertain. The germline CDR1 and CDR2 sequences are SQVTM and ANQGSEA. The V end was cut by 7 bases, the J end by 5 bases, with 11 bases between. This CDR3 contains 11 residues. The CDR3 loop is CSAQAGTEAFF. For the CDR3, the DNA is TGCAGCGCCCAGGCTGGGACTGAAGCTTTCTTT.

This chain connects TRBV10-3 to TRBJ1-1; D is possibly TRBD1 (6 bases). Germline loops: CDR1 ENHRY, CDR2 SYGVKD. V was trimmed by 6 bases and J by 1 base, leaving 24 bases between them. CDR3 size: 18 residues. CDR3: CAIRGHLNLGGENTEAFF. The CDR3 DNA reads as TGTGCCATCAGGGGACACCTAAATTTGGGGGGGGAGAACACTGAAGCTTTCTTT.

This clone was counted a few times. The J gene is TRBJ2-1, the V gene TRBV7-9; no clear D. CDR3 length equals 12 residues. Trimming cost V 3 bases and J 8 bases, with 8 bases left between them. Germline CDR1 is SEHNR and CDR2 is FQNEAQ (reference sequence). The CDR3 protein is CASSFYGHEQFF. CDR3 coding DNA: TGTGCCAGCAGCTTCTATGGGCATGAGCAGTTCTTC. The full variable domain, its missing parts supplied by reference TRBV7-9 and TRBJ2-1, is DTGVSQNPRHKITKRGQNVTFRCDPISEHNRLYWYRQTLGQGPEFLTYFQNEAQLEKSRLLSDRFSAERPKGSFSTLEIQRTEQGDSAMYLCASSFYGHEQFFGPGTRLTVL.

This clone was observed a single time. This chain connects TRBV27 to TRBJ2-7; possible D gene TRBD1, 5 bases. V was pared by 3 bases and J by 3 bases, with 12 bases between. The V gene's germline CDR1 is MNHEY and CDR2 SMNVEV (reference sequence). This CDR3 region has 14 residues. DNA of the CDR3: TGTGCCAGCAGTTTGAGTCAGGGCTTCTACGAGCAGTACTTC. This sequence encodes CASSLSQGFYEQYF.